The rows below give T cell receptor beta chains drawn from one sample of a study of T cell responses to AZD1222 COVID-19 vaccine. Here immunoSEQ multiplex PCR was the method, and the copy in TCRdb shows in-frame clones only, minus some. The sample has about 140,000 clones, over 85% seen once. Sequenced material: peripheral blood, taken on day 0 of AZD1222 vaccination. These receptors were collected from an adult in good health. Both conserved end residues are part of each CDR3. Fields, in order: D gene, clone size, V gene, J gene, CDR3 DNA, CDR3 protein. D genes are given only for firm matches. The size of a clone is reported for some rows only, either as once, few or many, or as a class for expanded clones.

D gene: -
clone size: -
V gene: TRBV6-5
J gene: TRBJ1-5
CDR3 DNA: TGTGCCAGCAGTACATGGGGCAGAGGCAATCAGCCCCAGCATTTT
CDR3 protein: CASSTWGRGNQPQHF

D gene: -
clone size: few
V gene: TRBV15
J gene: TRBJ1-2
CDR3 DNA: TGTGCCACCAGCAGAGCCGGGGGAGGGGGGAAAGGCTATGGCTACACCTTC
CDR3 protein: CATSRAGGGGKGYGYTF

D gene: -
clone size: -
V gene: TRBV2
J gene: TRBJ2-2
CDR3 DNA: TGTGCCAGCAGTGAAGAGGGTAGGAGGACCGGGGAGCTGTTTTTT
CDR3 protein: CASSEEGRRTGELFF

D gene: -
clone size: -
V gene: TRBV2
J gene: TRBJ2-2
CDR3 DNA: TGTGCCAGCATTGGGCAGGTATTAACCGGGGAGCTGTTTTTT
CDR3 protein: CASIGQVLTGELFF

D gene: -
clone size: -
V gene: TRBV9
J gene: TRBJ1-1
CDR3 DNA: TGTGCCAGCAGCGTTCAGGGCACGGACACTGAAGCTTTCTTT
CDR3 protein: CASSVQGTDTEAFF

D gene: -
clone size: -
V gene: TRBV11-1
J gene: TRBJ2-7
CDR3 DNA: TGTGCCAGTAAAGAGGGACTCCTTAACTACGAGCAGTACTTC
CDR3 protein: CASKEGLLNYEQYF

D gene: TRBD1
clone size: once
V gene: TRBV7-8
J gene: TRBJ1-5
CDR3 DNA: TGTGCCAGCAGACTGGGACCGGGACAGAATCAGCCCCAGCATTTT
CDR3 protein: CASRLGPGQNQPQHF

D gene: -
clone size: once
V gene: TRBV5-1
J gene: TRBJ1-6
CDR3 DNA: TGCGCCAGCAGCTGGGGACGTGGGGATTCACCCCTCCACTTT
CDR3 protein: CASSWGRGDSPLHF

D gene: -
clone size: -
V gene: TRBV7-2
J gene: TRBJ1-2
CDR3 DNA: TGTGCCAGCAGCTTCAGGACCCGACACGATGGCTACACCTTC
CDR3 protein: CASSFRTRHDGYTF

D gene: TRBD2
clone size: -
V gene: TRBV5-4
J gene: TRBJ2-3
CDR3 DNA: TGTGCCAGCATCATAGCGGGGAGGACAGATACGCAGTATTTT
CDR3 protein: CASIIAGRTDTQYF

D gene: -
clone size: -
V gene: TRBV10-3
J gene: TRBJ1-5
CDR3 DNA: TGTGCCATCAGTGAGTCTGCTCCCGGGGGAGGGACCGATCAGCCCCAGCATTTT
CDR3 protein: CAISESAPGGGTDQPQHF

D gene: -
clone size: -
V gene: TRBV6-1
J gene: TRBJ1-1
CDR3 DNA: TGTGCCAGCAGTGAACCTCCGACACGAACTACGCAGAACGCTGAAGCTTTCTTT
CDR3 protein: CASSEPPTRTTQNAEAFF

D gene: TRBD2
clone size: -
V gene: TRBV6-2/TRBV6-3
J gene: TRBJ2-1
CDR3 DNA: TGTGCCAGCAGCATAACTAGCGGGAGTCGGCGTTATGAGCAGTTCTTC
CDR3 protein: CASSITSGSRRYEQFF

D gene: -
clone size: -
V gene: TRBV6-5
J gene: TRBJ1-2
CDR3 DNA: TGTGCCAGCAGTCGAACAGGGAACGGCGGCTACACCTTC
CDR3 protein: CASSRTGNGGYTF

D gene: -
clone size: -
V gene: TRBV6-5
J gene: TRBJ1-1
CDR3 DNA: TGTGCCAGCAGTTACTCTGGGAGGAACACTGAAGCTTTCTTT
CDR3 protein: CASSYSGRNTEAFF

D gene: -
clone size: once
V gene: TRBV19
J gene: TRBJ1-2
CDR3 DNA: TGTGCCAGTAGCCCCGGACGGATCTATGGCTACACCTTC
CDR3 protein: CASSPGRIYGYTF

D gene: -
clone size: -
V gene: TRBV5-6
J gene: TRBJ1-1
CDR3 DNA: TGTGCCAGCAGCTTGGTCGGGGTAAACACTGAAGCTTTCTTT
CDR3 protein: CASSLVGVNTEAFF

D gene: -
clone size: -
V gene: TRBV19
J gene: TRBJ1-2
CDR3 DNA: TGTGCCAGTAGTATGGAGTCTAGGCCCCATGGCTACACCTTC
CDR3 protein: CASSMESRPHGYTF

D gene: -
clone size: -
V gene: TRBV5-1
J gene: TRBJ2-7
CDR3 DNA: TGCGCCAGCAGCTTGGCCAGGGAAACTAACGAGCAGTACTTC
CDR3 protein: CASSLARETNEQYF

D gene: -
clone size: -
V gene: TRBV5-1
J gene: TRBJ2-7
CDR3 DNA: TGCGCCAGCAGCCGAGGTAGTAGCGGCCGGAGCTCCTACGAGCAGTACTTC
CDR3 protein: CASSRGSSGRSSYEQYF

D gene: -
clone size: few
V gene: TRBV10-2
J gene: TRBJ1-6
CDR3 DNA: TGCGCCAGCAGTGAGTCAGTGGTTTACTCTAATTCACCCCTCCACTTT
CDR3 protein: CASSESVVYSNSPLHF

D gene: -
clone size: -
V gene: TRBV6-5
J gene: TRBJ2-2
CDR3 DNA: TGTGCCAGCAGTCAAACGACTGTAAACACCGGGGAGCTGTTTTTT
CDR3 protein: CASSQTTVNTGELFF

D gene: -
clone size: -
V gene: TRBV4-2
J gene: TRBJ1-5
CDR3 DNA: TGTGCCAGCAGCCAAGCCGTGGGGGGGGGCGGTCAGCCCCAGCATTTT
CDR3 protein: CASSQAVGGGGQPQHF

D gene: TRBD1
clone size: once
V gene: TRBV5-1
J gene: TRBJ2-1
CDR3 DNA: TGCGCCAGCAGCGTAGGGGACAGGGACTACAATGAGCAGTTCTTC
CDR3 protein: CASSVGDRDYNEQFF

D gene: -
clone size: -
V gene: TRBV3-1/TRBV3-2
J gene: TRBJ1-3
CDR3 DNA: TGTGCCAGCAGCCAAGGGCGGGGGGACACCATATATTTT
CDR3 protein: CASSQGRGDTIYF

D gene: -
clone size: -
V gene: TRBV30
J gene: TRBJ1-2
CDR3 DNA: TGTGCCGCAACCGGGACGGCTGGCTACACCTTC
CDR3 protein: CAATGTAGYTF

D gene: TRBD2
clone size: once
V gene: TRBV19
J gene: TRBJ2-3
CDR3 DNA: TGTGCCAGTACTCCTACGGGAGGGGAGGGAGCAGATACGCAGTATTTT
CDR3 protein: CASTPTGGEGADTQYF

D gene: TRBD1
clone size: -
V gene: TRBV9
J gene: TRBJ2-1
CDR3 DNA: TGTGCCAGCAGCGAGGGACAGGGATACAATGAGCAGTTCTTC
CDR3 protein: CASSEGQGYNEQFF

D gene: TRBD2
clone size: -
V gene: TRBV2
J gene: TRBJ2-3
CDR3 DNA: TGTGCCACCTCCCGCGGGGGGGCCGGCGGCGCAGATACGCAGTATTTT
CDR3 protein: CATSRGGAGGADTQYF

D gene: -
clone size: once
V gene: TRBV6-5
J gene: TRBJ2-2
CDR3 DNA: TGTGCCAGCAGGGCCACCGGGGAGCTGTTTTTT
CDR3 protein: CASRATGELFF

D gene: TRBD2
clone size: -
V gene: TRBV2
J gene: TRBJ2-1
CDR3 DNA: TGTGCCAGCAGTGAGGAGGCGGGAGGTGCCTACAATGAGCAGTTCTTC
CDR3 protein: CASSEEAGGAYNEQFF

D gene: -
clone size: -
V gene: TRBV30
J gene: TRBJ1-1
CDR3 DNA: TGTGCCTGGAGTTTGGACAGCCTGAACACTGAAGCTTTCTTT
CDR3 protein: CAWSLDSLNTEAFF

D gene: -
clone size: -
V gene: TRBV6-5
J gene: TRBJ1-1
CDR3 DNA: TGTGCCAGCAAGATGCAGCTGAACACTGAAGCTTTCTTT
CDR3 protein: CASKMQLNTEAFF

D gene: -
clone size: -
V gene: TRBV15
J gene: TRBJ1-2
CDR3 DNA: TGTGCCACCAGCAGAGTGGGCGTTGCACAGGGAGGCTACACCTTC
CDR3 protein: CATSRVGVAQGGYTF

D gene: -
clone size: -
V gene: TRBV27
J gene: TRBJ1-1
CDR3 DNA: TGTGCCAGCAGTTTATCCCGGGACGGTCGGTTGGGGGCTTTCTTT
CDR3 protein: CASSLSRDGRLGAFF

D gene: -
clone size: once
V gene: TRBV7-2
J gene: TRBJ1-6
CDR3 DNA: TGTGCCAGCAGCCAATATGAGGTTTCACCCCTCCACTTT
CDR3 protein: CASSQYEVSPLHF

D gene: -
clone size: -
V gene: TRBV5-6
J gene: TRBJ1-5
CDR3 DNA: TGTGCCAGCAGTAGGGTGGGACCCAATCAGCCCCAGCATTTT
CDR3 protein: CASSRVGPNQPQHF

D gene: -
clone size: -
V gene: TRBV6-1
J gene: TRBJ1-2
CDR3 DNA: TGTGCCAGCAGTGAAAGCTTTGGGGGGGCTGACCTCTATGGCTACACCTTC
CDR3 protein: CASSESFGGADLYGYTF

D gene: -
clone size: -
V gene: TRBV2
J gene: TRBJ2-7
CDR3 DNA: TGTGCCAGCAGTGTAGAAAGAAACCACGAGCAGTACTTC
CDR3 protein: CASSVERNHEQYF

D gene: -
clone size: -
V gene: TRBV9
J gene: TRBJ1-2
CDR3 DNA: TGTGCCAGCAGGGCCCGGGACGGCCCCGGTGGCTACACCTTC
CDR3 protein: CASRARDGPGGYTF

D gene: -
clone size: -
V gene: TRBV28
J gene: TRBJ1-6
CDR3 DNA: TGTGCCAGCAGTTGGACAGCTAATTCACCCCTCCACTTT
CDR3 protein: CASSWTANSPLHF

D gene: -
clone size: -
V gene: TRBV27
J gene: TRBJ1-1
CDR3 DNA: TGTGCCAGCAGTCCAGGTAGGGGCCATGGGGACACTGAAGCTTTCTTT
CDR3 protein: CASSPGRGHGDTEAFF